This TCR beta chain was documented in a study of blood T cell repertoires in COVID-19. Whole-study context: Whether acute or convalescent, the COVID-19 samples came from the United States, Italy and Spain. Nucleic acid was either cDNA or gDNA, and it came from T cells, B-cell-depleted T cells, or PBMCs.

The ends were cut back, 0 bases at V and 3 bases at J, with 18 bases in the middle. This CDR3 is built from 17 residues. The germline V gene encodes CDR1 SGHAT and CDR2 FQNNGV. In the source study's methods: Amplifying reference gene primers gave estimates of nucleated cell counts. The protocol was immunoSEQ multiplex PCR, while the TCRdb copy is restricted to in-frame clones and leaves out a portion. V and J calls and clone size are those listed in that table; D and trimming were worked out from the DNA. The profile shows approximately 180,000 clones, under 90% of them singletons. Patients in Seattle were enrolled during active infection, then followed longitudinally.

The TCR originated in a person between 65 and 79 years old with COVID-19, enrolled during active disease. The chain has TRBV11-2 and TRBJ2-7, with a weak D call TRBD2 (6 bases). Sequencing input: peripheral blood. The CDR3 loop reads CASSLDRRGVTIYEQYF. CDR3 bases: TGTGCCAGCAGCTTAGATCGGAGGGGAGTCACAATCTACGAGCAGTACTTC. The whole variable domain, filled in from reference TRBV11-2 and TRBJ2-7, reads EAGVAQSPRYKIIEKRQSVAFWCNPISGHATLYWYQQILGQGPKLLIQFQNNGVVDDSQLPKDRFSAERLKGVDSTLKIQPAKLEDSAVYLCASSLDRRGVTIYEQYFGPGTRLTVT.